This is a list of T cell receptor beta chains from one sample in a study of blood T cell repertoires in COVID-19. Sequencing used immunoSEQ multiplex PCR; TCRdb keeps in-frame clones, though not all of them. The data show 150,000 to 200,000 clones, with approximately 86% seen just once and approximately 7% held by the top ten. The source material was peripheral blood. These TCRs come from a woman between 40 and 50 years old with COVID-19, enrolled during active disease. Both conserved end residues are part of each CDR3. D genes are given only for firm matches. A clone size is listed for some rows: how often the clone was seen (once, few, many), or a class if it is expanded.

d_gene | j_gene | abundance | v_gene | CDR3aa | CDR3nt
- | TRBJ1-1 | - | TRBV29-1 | CSVEDPGAFF | TGCAGCGTTGAAGATCCGGGAGCTTTCTTT
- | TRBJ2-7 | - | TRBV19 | CASSILRGEQYF | TGTGCCAGTAGTATACTACGTGGCGAGCAGTACTTC
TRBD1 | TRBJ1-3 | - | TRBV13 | CASSFGQGGGNTIYF | TGTGCCAGCAGCTTCGGACAGGGAGGTGGAAACACCATATATTTT
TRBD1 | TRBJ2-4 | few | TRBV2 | CASSDRGLDIQYF | TGTGCCAGCAGTGACAGGGGGCTTGACATTCAGTACTTC
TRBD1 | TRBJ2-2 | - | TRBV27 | CASSLWDRLNTGELFF | TGTGCCAGCAGTTTATGGGACAGGCTGAACACCGGGGAGCTGTTTTTT
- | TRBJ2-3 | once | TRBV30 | CAWGRRNTDSQYF | TGTGCCTGGGGACGGAGGAACACAGATTCGCAGTATTTT
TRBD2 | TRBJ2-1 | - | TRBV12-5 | CASGPPLAGGHNEQFF | TGTGCTAGTGGTCCCCCTCTAGCGGGGGGGCACAATGAGCAGTTCTTC
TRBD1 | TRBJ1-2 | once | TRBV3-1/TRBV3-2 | CASGMGQGAYGYTF | TGTGCCAGCGGCATGGGGCAGGGGGCATATGGCTACACCTTC
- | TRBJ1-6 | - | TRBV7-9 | CASSLDRDIYNSPLHF | TGTGCCAGCAGCTTAGACAGGGATATTTATAATTCACCCCTCCACTTT
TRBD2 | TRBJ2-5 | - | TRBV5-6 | CASIPPGLAGGPLETQYF | TGTGCCAGCATCCCCCCGGGACTAGCGGGAGGGCCATTGGAGACCCAGTACTTC
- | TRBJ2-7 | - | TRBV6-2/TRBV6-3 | CASSYSRSRVGEQYF | TGTGCCAGCAGTTACTCGAGGTCCCGGGTTGGCGAGCAGTACTTC
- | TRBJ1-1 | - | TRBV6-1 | CASSESVLYAFF | TGTGCCAGCAGTGAATCAGTCTTGTACGCTTTCTTT
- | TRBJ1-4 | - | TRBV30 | CAWSELWGGKLFF | TGTGCCTGGAGTGAATTGTGGGGGGGAAAACTGTTTTTT
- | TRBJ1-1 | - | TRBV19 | CASSPLTGMNTEAFF | TGTGCCAGTAGTCCATTGACAGGCATGAACACTGAAGCTTTCTTT
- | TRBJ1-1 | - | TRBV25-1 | CASRGSGGKAEAFF | TGTGCCAGCAGGGGGTCGGGGGGGAAGGCTGAAGCTTTCTTT
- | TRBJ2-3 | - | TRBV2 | CASSERVSGSDTQYF | TGTGCCAGCAGTGAAAGAGTGAGTGGTTCAGATACGCAGTATTTT
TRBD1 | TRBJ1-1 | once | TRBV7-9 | CASRTGAASAFF | TGTGCCAGCAGAACAGGGGCCGCCTCAGCTTTCTTT
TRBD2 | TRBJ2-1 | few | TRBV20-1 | CSASPDSGSGGNEQFF | TGCAGTGCTAGTCCCGATAGCGGGAGCGGTGGCAATGAGCAGTTCTTC
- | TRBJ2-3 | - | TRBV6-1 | CASSGAGNLLTDTQYF | TGTGCCAGCAGTGGGGCAGGGAACTTGCTCACAGATACGCAGTATTTT
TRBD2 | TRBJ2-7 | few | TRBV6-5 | CASSLAGGPNEQYF | TGTGCCAGCAGTCTAGCGGGAGGGCCCAACGAGCAGTACTTC
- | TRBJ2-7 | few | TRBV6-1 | CASSEGAGPTYEQYF | TGTGCCAGCAGTGAAGGGGCGGGACCGACCTACGAGCAGTACTTC
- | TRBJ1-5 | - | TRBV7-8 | CASSSQVFSNQPQHF | TGTGCCAGCAGCTCACAGGTTTTTAGCAATCAGCCCCAGCATTTT